The 2 T cell receptor beta chains below come from one sample, sequenced in a study of CD4 T cells in relation to SARS-CoV-2 and coronaviruses (dated by TCRdb to the early 2020s). Library method: the immunoSEQ multiplex PCR assay. The table was pulled from immuneACCESS by TCRdb, which kept in-frame rearrangements only. Such tables lose some clones; where checked, under half of the loss comes from unresolved V genes, and the rest has no known cause. The table for this sample lists about 29,000 clones; 75% to 80% of them were counted only once. The ten most abundant clones make up over 15% of the sample. CD4+ T cells from unexposed donors were collected before the COVID-19 pandemic (2011-2018). After about 10 days of culture, CD4+ T cells were isolated with the EasySep CD4+ T cell isolation kit. Their recognized antigens are unknown. Sequenced material: CD4+ T cells from PBMCs, cultured in vitro. Receptor source: a human donor in good health.

This clone has only one observation. V usage is TRBV29-1 and J usage is TRBJ2-7; D not resolved. CDR1 is SQVTM and CDR2 is ANQGSEA in the germline V gene. The CDR3 consists of 13 residues. Trimming left V 7 bases short and J 2 bases short, with 15 bases between. Here the CDR3 DNA reads TGCAGCGCCCCATTTCCGAACACCTACGAGCAGTACTTC. Translation: CSAPFPNTYEQYF.

The chain joins TRBV2 to TRBJ1-2; 8 nucleotides agree with TRBD1. V shed 2 bases and J 8 bases; nucleotides not matched to a gene: 4. Germline assignment: CDR1 SNHLY and CDR2 FYNNEI. The CDR3 sequence is 13 residues long. The CDR3 DNA follows: TGTGCCAGCAGTGAACCCAGGGGGCAGGGCTACACCTTC. Protein product: CASSEPRGQGYTF.